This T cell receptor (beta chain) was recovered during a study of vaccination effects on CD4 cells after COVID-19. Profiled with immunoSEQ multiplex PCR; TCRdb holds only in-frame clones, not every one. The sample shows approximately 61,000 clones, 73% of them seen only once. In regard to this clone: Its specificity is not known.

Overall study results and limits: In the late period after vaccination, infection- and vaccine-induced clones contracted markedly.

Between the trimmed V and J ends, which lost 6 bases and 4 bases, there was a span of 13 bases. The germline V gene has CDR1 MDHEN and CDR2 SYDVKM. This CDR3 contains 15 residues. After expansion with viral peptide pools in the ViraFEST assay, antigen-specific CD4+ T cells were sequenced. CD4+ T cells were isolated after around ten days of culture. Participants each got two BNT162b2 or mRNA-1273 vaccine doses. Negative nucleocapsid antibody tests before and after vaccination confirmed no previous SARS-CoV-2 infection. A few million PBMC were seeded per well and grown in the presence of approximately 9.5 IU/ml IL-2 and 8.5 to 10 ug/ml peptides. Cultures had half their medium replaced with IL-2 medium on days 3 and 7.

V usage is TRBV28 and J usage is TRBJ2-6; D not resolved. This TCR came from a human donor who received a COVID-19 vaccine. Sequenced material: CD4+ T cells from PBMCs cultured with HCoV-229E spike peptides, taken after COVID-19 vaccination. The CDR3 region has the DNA TGTGCCAGCAGCCCCGGCAGCGCCGGGGCCAACGTCCTGACTTTC. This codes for CASSPGSAGANVLTF.